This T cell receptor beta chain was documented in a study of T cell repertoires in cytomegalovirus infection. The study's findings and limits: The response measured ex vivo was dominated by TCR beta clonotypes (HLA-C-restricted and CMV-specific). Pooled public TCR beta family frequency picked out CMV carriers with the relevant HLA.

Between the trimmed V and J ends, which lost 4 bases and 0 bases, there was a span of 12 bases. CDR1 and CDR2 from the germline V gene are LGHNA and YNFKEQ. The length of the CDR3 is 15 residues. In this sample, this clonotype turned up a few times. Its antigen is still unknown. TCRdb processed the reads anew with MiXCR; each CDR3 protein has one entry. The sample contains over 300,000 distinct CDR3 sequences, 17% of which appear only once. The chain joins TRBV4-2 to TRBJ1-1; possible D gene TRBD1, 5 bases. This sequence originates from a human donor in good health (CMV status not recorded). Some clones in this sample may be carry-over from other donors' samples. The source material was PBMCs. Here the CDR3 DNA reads TGTGCCAGCAGCCGGCACCGACAGCTGAACACTGAAGCTTTCTTT. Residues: CASSRHRQLNTEAFF.